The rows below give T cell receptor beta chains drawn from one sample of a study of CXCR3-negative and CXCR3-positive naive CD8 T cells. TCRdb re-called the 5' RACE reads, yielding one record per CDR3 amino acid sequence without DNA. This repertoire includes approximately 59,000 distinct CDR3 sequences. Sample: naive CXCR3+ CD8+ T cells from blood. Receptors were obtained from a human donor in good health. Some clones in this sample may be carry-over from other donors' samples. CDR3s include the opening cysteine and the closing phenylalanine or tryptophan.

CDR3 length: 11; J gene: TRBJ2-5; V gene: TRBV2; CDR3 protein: CASRDRETQYF
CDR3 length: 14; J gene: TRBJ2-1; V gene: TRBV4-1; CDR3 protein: CASSQDRSYNEQFF
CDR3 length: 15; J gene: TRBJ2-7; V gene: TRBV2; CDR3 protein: CASPPTRASSYEQYF
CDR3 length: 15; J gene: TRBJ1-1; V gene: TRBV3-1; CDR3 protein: CASSQEGQKNTEAFF
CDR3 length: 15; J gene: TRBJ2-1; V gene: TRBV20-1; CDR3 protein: CSARWTGHLVNEQFF
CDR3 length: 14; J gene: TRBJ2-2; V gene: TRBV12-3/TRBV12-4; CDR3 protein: CAMGTLLNTGELFF
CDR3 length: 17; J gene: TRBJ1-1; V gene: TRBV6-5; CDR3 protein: CASSLATGTGDNTEAFF
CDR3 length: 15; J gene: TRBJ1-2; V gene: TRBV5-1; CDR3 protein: CASSQGPGGNYGYTF
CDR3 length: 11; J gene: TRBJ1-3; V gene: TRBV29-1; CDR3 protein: CSAGQPDTIYF
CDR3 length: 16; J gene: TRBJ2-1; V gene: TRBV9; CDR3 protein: CASSVAPGRPVGEQFF
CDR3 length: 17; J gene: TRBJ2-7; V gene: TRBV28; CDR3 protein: CASSIGIGAGFSYEQYF
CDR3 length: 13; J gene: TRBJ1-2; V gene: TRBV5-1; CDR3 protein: CASSPDRGLGYTF
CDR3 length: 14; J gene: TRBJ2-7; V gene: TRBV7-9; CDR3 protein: CASSLLQGFYEQYF
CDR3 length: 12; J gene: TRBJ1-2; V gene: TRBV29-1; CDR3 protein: CSVERSAGGYTF
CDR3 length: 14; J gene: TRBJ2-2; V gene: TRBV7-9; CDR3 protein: CASSGDRGTGELFF
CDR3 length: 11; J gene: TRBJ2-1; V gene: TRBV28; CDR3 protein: CASSFGGEQFF